This TCR beta chain was observed in a study of blood T cell repertoires in COVID-19. Profiling relied on immunoSEQ multiplex PCR, and the TCRdb table lists in-frame clones only, not all of them. The sample shows roughly 230,000 clones, 85% to 90% of them seen only once. The trim removed 5 bases at V and 9 bases at J, leaving 7 bases unmatched. The CDR3 covers 13 residues. Germline assignment: CDR1 KGHSH and CDR2 LQKENI. Sequenced sample: peripheral blood. This clonotype originated in a woman in her forties who had recovered from COVID-19. This sequence joins TRBV18 and TRBJ2-1; TRBD1 aligns across 7 bases. The CDR3 DNA reads TGTGCCAGCTCAGTAAACCGGGACAGTGAGCAGTTCTTC. This encodes CASSVNRDSEQFF.